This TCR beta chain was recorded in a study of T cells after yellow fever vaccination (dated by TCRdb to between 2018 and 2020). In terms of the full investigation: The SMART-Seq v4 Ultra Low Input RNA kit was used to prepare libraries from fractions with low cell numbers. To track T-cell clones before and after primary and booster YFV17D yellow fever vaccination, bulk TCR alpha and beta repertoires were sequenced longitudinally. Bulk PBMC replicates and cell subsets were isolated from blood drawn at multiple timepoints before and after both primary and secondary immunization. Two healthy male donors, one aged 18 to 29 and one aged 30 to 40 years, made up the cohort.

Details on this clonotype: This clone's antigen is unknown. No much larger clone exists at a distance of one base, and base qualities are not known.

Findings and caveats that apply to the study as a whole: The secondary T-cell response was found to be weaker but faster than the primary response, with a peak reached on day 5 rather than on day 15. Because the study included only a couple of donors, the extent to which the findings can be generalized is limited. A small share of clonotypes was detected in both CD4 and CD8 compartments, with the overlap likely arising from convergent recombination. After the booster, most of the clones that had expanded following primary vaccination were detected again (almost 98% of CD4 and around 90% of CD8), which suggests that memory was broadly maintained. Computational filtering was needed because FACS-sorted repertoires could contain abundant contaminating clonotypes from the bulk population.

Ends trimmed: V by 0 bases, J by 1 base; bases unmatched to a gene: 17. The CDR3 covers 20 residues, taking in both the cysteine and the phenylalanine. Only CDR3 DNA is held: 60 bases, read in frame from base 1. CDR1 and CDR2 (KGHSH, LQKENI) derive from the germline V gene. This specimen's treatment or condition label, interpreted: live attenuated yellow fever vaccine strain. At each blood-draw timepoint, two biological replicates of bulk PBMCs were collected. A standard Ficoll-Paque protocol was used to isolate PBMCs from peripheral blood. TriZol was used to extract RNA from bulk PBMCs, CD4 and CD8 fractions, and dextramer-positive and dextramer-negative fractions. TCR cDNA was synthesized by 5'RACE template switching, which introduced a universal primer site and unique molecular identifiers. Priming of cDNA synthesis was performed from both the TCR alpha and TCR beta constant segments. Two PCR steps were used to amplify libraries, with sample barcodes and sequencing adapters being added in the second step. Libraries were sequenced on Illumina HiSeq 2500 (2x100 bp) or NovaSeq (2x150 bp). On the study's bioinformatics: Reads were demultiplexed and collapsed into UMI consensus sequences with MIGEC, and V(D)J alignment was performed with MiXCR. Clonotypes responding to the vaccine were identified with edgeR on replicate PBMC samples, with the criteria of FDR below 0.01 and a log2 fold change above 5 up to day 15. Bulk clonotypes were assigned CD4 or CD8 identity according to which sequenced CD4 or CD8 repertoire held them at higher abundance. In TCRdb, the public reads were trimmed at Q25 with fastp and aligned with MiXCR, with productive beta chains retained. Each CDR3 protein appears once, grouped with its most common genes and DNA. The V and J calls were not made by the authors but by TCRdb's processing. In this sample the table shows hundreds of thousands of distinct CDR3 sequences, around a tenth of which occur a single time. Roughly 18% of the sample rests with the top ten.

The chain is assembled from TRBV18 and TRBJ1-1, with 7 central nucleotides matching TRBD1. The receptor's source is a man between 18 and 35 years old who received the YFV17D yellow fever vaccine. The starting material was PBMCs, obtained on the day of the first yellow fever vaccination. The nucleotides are TGTGCCAGCTCACCACCGGGGGCAAGGGGGCAAACAATTGCGAACACTGAAGCTTTCTTT. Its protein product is CASSPPGARGQTIANTEAFF.